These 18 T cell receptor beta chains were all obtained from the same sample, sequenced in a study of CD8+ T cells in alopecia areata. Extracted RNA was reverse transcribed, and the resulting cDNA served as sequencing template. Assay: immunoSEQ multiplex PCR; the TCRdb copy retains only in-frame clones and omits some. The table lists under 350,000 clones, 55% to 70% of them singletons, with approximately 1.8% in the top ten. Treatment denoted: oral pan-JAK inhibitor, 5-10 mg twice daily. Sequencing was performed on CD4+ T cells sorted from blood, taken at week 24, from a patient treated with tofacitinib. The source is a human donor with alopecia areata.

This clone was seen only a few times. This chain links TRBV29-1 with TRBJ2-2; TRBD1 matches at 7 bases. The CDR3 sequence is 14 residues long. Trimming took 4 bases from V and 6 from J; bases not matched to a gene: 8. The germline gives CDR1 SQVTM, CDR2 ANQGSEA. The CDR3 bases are TGCAGCGTTGGGCCAGACAGGGCCTCCGGGGAGCTGTTTTTT. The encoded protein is CSVGPDRASGELFF.

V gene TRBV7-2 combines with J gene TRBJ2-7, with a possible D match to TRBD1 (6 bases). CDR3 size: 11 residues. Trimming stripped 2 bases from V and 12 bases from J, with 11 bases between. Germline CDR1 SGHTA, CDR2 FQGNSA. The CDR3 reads CASSLNRALYF. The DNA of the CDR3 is TGTGCCAGCAGCTTAAACAGGGCGCTGTACTTC.

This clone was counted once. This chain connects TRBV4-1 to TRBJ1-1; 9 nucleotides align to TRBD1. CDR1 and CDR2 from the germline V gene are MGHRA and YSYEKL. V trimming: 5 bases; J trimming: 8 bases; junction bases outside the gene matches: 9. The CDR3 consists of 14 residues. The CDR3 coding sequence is TGCGCCAGCAGCTTTCGTACAGGGGGCGAGGAAGCTTTCTTT. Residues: CASSFRTGGEEAFF.

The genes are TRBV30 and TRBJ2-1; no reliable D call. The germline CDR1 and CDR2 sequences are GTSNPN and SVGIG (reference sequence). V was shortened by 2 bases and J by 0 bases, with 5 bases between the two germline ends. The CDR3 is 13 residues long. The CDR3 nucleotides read TGTGCCTGGAGTATAAGCTCCTACAATGAGCAGTTCTTC. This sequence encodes CAWSISSYNEQFF. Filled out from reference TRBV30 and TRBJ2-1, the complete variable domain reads SQTIHQWPATLVQPVGSPLSLECTVEGTSNPNLYWYRQAAGRGLQLLFYSVGIGQISSEVPQNLSASRPQDRQFILSSKKLLLSDSGFYLCAWSISSYNEQFFGPGTRLTVL.

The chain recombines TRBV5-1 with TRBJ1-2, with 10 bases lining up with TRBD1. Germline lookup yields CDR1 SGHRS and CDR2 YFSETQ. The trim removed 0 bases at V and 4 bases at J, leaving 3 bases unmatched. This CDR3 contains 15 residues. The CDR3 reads CASSLAGTGAYGYTF. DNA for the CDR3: TGCGCCAGCAGCTTGGCCGGGACAGGGGCCTATGGCTACACCTTC.

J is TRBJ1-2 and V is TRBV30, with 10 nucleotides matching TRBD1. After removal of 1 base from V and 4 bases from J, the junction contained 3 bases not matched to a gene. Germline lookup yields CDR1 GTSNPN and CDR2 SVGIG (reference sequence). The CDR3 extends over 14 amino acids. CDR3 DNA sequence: TGTGCCTGGAGTGCGGACAGGGGGACCTATGGCTACACCTTC. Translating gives CAWSADRGTYGYTF.

CDR3 protein: CSVGENFNEQFF. The CDR3 DNA is TGCAGCGTTGGCGAGAATTTCAATGAGCAGTTCTTC. The chain uses TRBV29-1 and TRBJ2-1; unclear D gene. From germline, CDR1 is SQVTM and CDR2 ANQGSEA. Between the trimmed V and J ends, which lost 4 bases and 6 bases, there was a span of 10 bases. The CDR3 loop spans 12 amino acids.

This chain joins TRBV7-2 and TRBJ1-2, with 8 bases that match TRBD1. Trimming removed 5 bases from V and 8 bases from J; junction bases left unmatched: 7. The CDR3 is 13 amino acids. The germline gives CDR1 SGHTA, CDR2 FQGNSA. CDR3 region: CASSQVGDRGYTF. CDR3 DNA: TGTGCCAGCAGCCAAGTGGGGGACAGGGGCTACACCTTC.

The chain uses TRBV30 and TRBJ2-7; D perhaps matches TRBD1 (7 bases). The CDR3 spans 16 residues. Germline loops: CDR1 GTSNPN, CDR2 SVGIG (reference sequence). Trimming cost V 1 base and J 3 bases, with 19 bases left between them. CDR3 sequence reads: CAWSGSGGRLLYEQYF. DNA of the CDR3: TGTGCCTGGAGTGGATCAGGGGGGCGGCTTCTCTACGAGCAGTACTTC.

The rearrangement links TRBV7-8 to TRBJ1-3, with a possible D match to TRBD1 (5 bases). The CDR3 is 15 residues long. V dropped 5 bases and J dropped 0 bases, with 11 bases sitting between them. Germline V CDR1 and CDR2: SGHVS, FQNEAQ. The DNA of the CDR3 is TGTGCCAGCAGCCCCAGGGTGAGCTCTGGAAACACCATATATTTT. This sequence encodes CASSPRVSSGNTIYF. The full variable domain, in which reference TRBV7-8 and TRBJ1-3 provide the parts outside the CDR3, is GAGVSQSPRYKVAKRGQDVALRCDPISGHVSLFWYQQALGQGPEFLTYFQNEAQLDKSGLPSDRFFAERPEGSVSTLKIQRTQQEDSAVYLCASSPRVSSGNTIYFGEGSWLTVV.

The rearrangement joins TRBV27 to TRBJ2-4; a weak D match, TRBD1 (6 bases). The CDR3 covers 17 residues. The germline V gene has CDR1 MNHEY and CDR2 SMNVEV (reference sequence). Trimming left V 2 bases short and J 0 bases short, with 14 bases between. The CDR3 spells CASSLQGQTVAKNIQYF. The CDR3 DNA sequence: TGTGCCAGCAGTTTACAGGGGCAGACCGTAGCCAAAAACATTCAGTACTTC.

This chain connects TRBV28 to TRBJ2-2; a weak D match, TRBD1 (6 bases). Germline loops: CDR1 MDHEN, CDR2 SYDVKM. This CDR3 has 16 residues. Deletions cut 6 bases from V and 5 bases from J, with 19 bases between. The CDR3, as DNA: TGTGCCAGCAGGCGGACAGTCCAGAGCAGGACCGGGGAGCTGTTTTTT. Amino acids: CASRRTVQSRTGELFF.

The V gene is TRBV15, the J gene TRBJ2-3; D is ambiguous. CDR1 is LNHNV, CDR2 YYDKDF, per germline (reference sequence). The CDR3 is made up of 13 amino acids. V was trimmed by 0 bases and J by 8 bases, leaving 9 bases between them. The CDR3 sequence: CATSRDWSGTQYF. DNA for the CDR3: TGTGCCACCAGCAGAGATTGGAGTGGTACGCAGTATTTT.

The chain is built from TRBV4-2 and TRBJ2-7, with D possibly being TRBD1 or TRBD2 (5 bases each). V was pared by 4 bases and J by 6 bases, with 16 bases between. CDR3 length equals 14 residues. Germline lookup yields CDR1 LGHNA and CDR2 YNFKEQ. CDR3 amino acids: CASSPRLSGTEQYF. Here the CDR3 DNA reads TGTGCCAGCAGCCCCAGATTGTCAGGGACCGAGCAGTACTTC.

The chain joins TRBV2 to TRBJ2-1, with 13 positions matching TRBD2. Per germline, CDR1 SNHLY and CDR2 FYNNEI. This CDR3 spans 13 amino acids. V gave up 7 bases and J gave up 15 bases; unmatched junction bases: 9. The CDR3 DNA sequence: TGTGCCAGCAACGCGGGACTAGCGGGGCCGAGGTTCTTC. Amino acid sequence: CASNAGLAGPRFF.

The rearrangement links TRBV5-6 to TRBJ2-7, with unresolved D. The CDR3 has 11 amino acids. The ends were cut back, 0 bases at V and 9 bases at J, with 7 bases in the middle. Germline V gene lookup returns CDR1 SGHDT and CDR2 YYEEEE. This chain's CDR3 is CASSLGTGQYF. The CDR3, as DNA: TGTGCCAGCAGCTTGGGGACGGGGCAGTACTTC.

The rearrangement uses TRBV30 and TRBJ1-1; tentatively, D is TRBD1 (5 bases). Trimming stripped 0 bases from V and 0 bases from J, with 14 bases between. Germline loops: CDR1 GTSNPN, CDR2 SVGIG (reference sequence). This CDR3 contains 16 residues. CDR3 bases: TGTGCCTGGAGTGTGGAGCAGGGCGGCATGAACACTGAAGCTTTCTTT. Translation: CAWSVEQGGMNTEAFF. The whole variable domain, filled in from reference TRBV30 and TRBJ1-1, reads SQTIHQWPATLVQPVGSPLSLECTVEGTSNPNLYWYRQAAGRGLQLLFYSVGIGQISSEVPQNLSASRPQDRQFILSSKKLLLSDSGFYLCAWSVEQGGMNTEAFFGQGTRLTVV.

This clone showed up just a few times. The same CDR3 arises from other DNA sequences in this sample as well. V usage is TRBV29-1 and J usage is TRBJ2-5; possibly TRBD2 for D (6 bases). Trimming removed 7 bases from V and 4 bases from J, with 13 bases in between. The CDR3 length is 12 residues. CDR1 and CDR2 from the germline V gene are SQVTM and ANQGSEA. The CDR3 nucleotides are TGCAGCGCCTCGGGACTTGGAGAGACCCAGTACTTC. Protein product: CSASGLGETQYF. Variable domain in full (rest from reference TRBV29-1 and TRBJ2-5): SAVISQKPSRDICQRGTSLTIQCQVDSQVTMMFWYRQQPGQSLTLIATANQGSEATYESGFVIDKFPISRPNLTFSTLTVSNMSPEDSSIYLCSASGLGETQYFGPGTRLLVL.